A single T cell receptor (beta chain) is shown here with its context. The sample originates from a study of blood T cell repertoires in COVID-19. Study details: Nucleic acid was either cDNA or gDNA, and it came from T cells, B-cell-depleted T cells, or PBMCs.

Sequenced by immunoSEQ multiplex PCR; TCRdb stores in-frame clones only, minus some. The table shows 150,000 to 200,000 clones, with roughly 88% occurring only once. The age range of participants was about 18 to 100 years, with residence in approximately 25 US areas. Participants' reported clinical history set cohort assignment. Recovered Cohort 3 donors showed two negative PCRs, clearance, or symptom resolution. Looked up from germline, CDR1 is SGHAT and CDR2 is FQNNGV. J gave up 2 bases and V 5 bases, and 6 bases lay outside the gene matches. The CDR3 extends over 14 amino acids. The V gene is TRBV11-2, the J gene TRBJ2-7; TRBD1 agrees at 7 bases. This clonotype was obtained from a woman in her thirties who had recovered from COVID-19. Sequencing used PBMCs or T cells enriched from blood (not recorded which). The CDR3 here is CASSLGQGAYEQYF. Here the CDR3 DNA reads TGTGCCAGCAGCCTTGGCCAGGGGGCCTACGAGCAGTACTTC.